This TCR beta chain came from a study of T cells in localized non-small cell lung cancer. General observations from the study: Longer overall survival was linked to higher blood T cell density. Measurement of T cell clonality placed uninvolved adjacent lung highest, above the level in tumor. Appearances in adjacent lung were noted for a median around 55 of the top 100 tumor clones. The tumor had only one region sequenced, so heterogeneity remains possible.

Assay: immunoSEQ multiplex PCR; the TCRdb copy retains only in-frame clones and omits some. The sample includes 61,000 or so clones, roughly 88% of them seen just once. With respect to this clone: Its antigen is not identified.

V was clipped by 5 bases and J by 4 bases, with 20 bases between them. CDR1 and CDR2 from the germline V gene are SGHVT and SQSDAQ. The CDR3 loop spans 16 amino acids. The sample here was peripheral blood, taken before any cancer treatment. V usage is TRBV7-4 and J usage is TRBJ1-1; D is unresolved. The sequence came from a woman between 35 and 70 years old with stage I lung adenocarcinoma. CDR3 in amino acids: CASSLEVGLRGTEAFF. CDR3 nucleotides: TGTGCCAGCAGCCTAGAGGTAGGTCTACGAGGCACTGAAGCTTTCTTT.